These T cell receptor beta chains were read from a single sample in a study of blood T cells in healthy people across ages. TCRdb reanalysed the 5' RACE reads using MiXCR and keeps one entry per CDR3 protein. The sample shows 1,800,000 or so distinct CDR3 sequences, roughly 43% of them seen only once. The sample taken for sequencing was blood. The receptors originated from a human donor in good health. The CDR3 runs from the conserved cysteine through the conserved F or W. D genes are given only for firm matches. Size values are once, few and many counts, or a class for expanded clones, and some rows have none.

clone size,V gene,J gene,D gene,CDR3 protein,CDR3 DNA
few,TRBV20-1,TRBJ2-5,.,CSARRRRTLRGQETQYF,TGCAGTGCTAGAAGGAGAAGAACCCTCCGAGGGCAAGAGACCCAGTACTTC
.,TRBV20-1,TRBJ2-5,TRBD2,CSVRGAGGSYKQYF,TGCAGTGTTAGAGGAGCGGGGGGTTCCTACAAGCAGTACTTC
few,TRBV29-1,TRBJ2-1,.,CSVEKLGGFDEQFF,TGCAGCGTTGAAAAACTCGGGGGCTTCGATGAGCAGTTCTTC
few,TRBV24-1,TRBJ2-5,.,CATSQGGNAETQYF,TGTGCCACCAGTCAAGGCGGGAATGCGGAGACCCAGTACTTC
few,TRBV4-3,TRBJ2-1,.,CASSQDWPGEQFF,TGCGCCAGCAGCCAAGACTGGCCGGGTGAGCAGTTCTTC
few,TRBV7-2,TRBJ2-7,TRBD1,CASSLLGQVYEQYF,TGTGCCAGCAGCTTATTGGGACAGGTATACGAGCAGTACTTC
.,TRBV29-1,TRBJ1-2,TRBD1,CSVRQGPGNGYTF,TGCAGCGTCAGACAGGGACCTGGGAATGGCTACACCTTC
few,TRBV9,TRBJ1-2,TRBD1,CASSARQGSGYTF,TGTGCCAGCAGCGCAAGACAGGGAAGTGGCTACACCTTC
.,TRBV6-1,TRBJ1-5,TRBD1,CASSGRTGGLYSNQPQHF,TGTGCCAGCAGTGGCAGGACAGGGGGACTATATAGCAATCAGCCCCAGCATTTT
few,TRBV29-1,TRBJ2-5,TRBD2,CSVGITGTREETQYF,TGCAGCGTAGGTATTACCGGGACTAGAGAAGAGACCCAGTACTTC
.,TRBV20-1,TRBJ1-2,TRBD1,CSASFGTGGRGYTF,TGCAGTGCTAGTTTCGGGACAGGGGGCCGTGGCTACACCTTC
.,TRBV13,TRBJ2-7,.,CASSPQLAYEQYF,TGTGCCAGCAGTCCCCAGCTTGCCTACGAGCAGTACTTC
few,TRBV7-2,TRBJ1-5,.,CASSSIGRELQQPQHF,TGTGCCAGCAGCTCTATTGGGAGGGAACTACAACAGCCCCAGCATTTT
few,TRBV9,TRBJ1-2,.,CASSVAPSQAGNGYTF,TGTGCCAGCAGCGTAGCCCCATCCCAGGCAGGGAATGGCTACACCTTC
.,TRBV4-1,TRBJ2-7,.,CASSQDAQGFPPYEQYF,TGCGCCAGCAGCCAAGACGCTCAGGGTTTTCCCCCCTACGAGCAGTACTTC
few,TRBV5-1,TRBJ2-7,.,CASSREIGVTYEQYF,TGCGCCAGCAGCAGGGAGATTGGGGTCACCTACGAGCAGTACTTC
few,TRBV6-2/TRBV6-3,TRBJ2-1,TRBD1,CASSYDRSGGEQFF,TGTGCCAGCAGTTACGATCGTTCAGGGGGTGAGCAGTTCTTC
.,TRBV20-1,TRBJ2-7,.,CSASPGAHSYEQYF,TGCAGTGCTAGTCCAGGGGCCCATTCCTACGAGCAGTACTTC
.,TRBV27,TRBJ2-5,.,CASSFLGARETQYF,TGTGCCAGCAGTTTTCTGGGGGCGCGGGAGACCCAGTACTTC
.,TRBV9,TRBJ2-7,TRBD2,CASSVVLGGDEQYF,TGTGCCAGCAGCGTAGTACTCGGGGGGGACGAGCAGTACTTC
few,TRBV20-1,TRBJ2-1,TRBD1,CSAKPTHRGSVGNEQFF,TGCAGTGCGAAACCGACCCACAGGGGCTCTGTTGGGAATGAGCAGTTCTTC